The 3 T cell receptor beta chains presented below share a single source sample, sequenced in a study of blood T cell repertoires in COVID-19 (dated by TCRdb to between 2020 and 2021). Library prep was done by the immunoSEQ multiplex PCR assay. TCRdb provides this immuneACCESS table in a form limited to in-frame rearrangements. Some clones are lacking; in checked studies, under half of them reflect an unresolved V gene, and why the rest are absent is not known. The sample has 90,000 to 100,000 clones on record, about 85% of them singletons. Of the sample, about 4.2% is held by the ten largest clones. Sequenced sample: peripheral blood. These receptors originate from a man between 65 and 80 years old with acute or convalescent COVID-19.

The gene calls are TRBV12-5 and TRBJ1-2, with 7 bases fitting TRBD1. Germline lookup yields CDR1 LGHNT and CDR2 FRNRAP. V dropped 0 bases and J dropped 0; count of bases not matched to a gene: 7. The CDR3 runs 17 residues. The CDR3 DNA sequence: TGTGCTAGTGGTTTGGTCAGGACAGGAGCTCCTAACTATGGCTACACCTTC. Its translation: CASGLVRTGAPNYGYTF.

This clone was seen only once. The chain combines TRBV5-6 with TRBJ1-2; D possibly corresponds to TRBD1 (5 bases). Germline values: CDR1 SGHDT, CDR2 YYEEEE. V gave up 0 bases and J gave up 8 bases, with 8 bases separating them. The CDR3 loop spans 12 amino acids. CDR3 nucleotides: TGTGCCAGCAGCTTGGCGCCAGGGGGCTACACCTTC. Protein: CASSLAPGGYTF.

The rearrangement uses TRBV19 and TRBJ2-5; no firm D call. Between the trimmed V and J ends, which lost 6 bases and 0 bases, there was a span of 11 bases. The length of the CDR3 is 14 residues. Looked up from germline, CDR1 is LNHDA and CDR2 is SQIVND (reference sequence). DNA of the CDR3: TGTGCCAGTAGACTCGACAAAAACCAAGAGACCCAGTACTTC. Translating gives CASRLDKNQETQYF.